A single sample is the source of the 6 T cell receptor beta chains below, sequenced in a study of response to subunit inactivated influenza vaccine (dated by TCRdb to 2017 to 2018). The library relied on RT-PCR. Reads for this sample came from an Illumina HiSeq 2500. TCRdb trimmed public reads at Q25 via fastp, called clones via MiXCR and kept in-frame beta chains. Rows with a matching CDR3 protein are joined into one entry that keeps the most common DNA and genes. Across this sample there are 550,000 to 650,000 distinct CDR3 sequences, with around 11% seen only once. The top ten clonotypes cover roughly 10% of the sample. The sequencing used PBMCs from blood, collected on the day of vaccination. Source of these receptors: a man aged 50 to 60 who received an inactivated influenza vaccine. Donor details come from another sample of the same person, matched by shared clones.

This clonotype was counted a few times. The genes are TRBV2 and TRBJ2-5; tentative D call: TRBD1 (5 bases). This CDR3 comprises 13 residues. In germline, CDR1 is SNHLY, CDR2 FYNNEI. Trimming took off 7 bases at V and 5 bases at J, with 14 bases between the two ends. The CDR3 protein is CASTRGSGETQYF. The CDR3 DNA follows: TGTGCCAGCACTAGGGGCTCGGGTGAGACCCAGTACTTC.

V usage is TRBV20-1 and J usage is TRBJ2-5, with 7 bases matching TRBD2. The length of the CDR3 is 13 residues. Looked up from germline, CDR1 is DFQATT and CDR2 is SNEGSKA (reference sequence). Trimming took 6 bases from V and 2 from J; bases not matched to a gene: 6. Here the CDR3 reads CSAPGLVQETQYF. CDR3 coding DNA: TGCAGTGCCCCCGGACTAGTGCAAGAGACCCAGTACTTC.

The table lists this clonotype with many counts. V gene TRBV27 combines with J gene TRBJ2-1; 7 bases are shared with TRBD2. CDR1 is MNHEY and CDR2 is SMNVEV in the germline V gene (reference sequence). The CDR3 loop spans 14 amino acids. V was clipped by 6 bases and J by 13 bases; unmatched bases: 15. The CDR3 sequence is CASSLSRSTSFQFF. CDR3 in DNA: TGTGCCAGCAGCCTATCCCGGTCGACTAGCTTTCAGTTCTTC.

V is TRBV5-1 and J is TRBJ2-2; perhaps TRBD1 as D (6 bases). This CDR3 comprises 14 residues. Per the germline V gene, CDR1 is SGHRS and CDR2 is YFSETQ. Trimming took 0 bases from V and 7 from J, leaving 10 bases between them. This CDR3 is CASSLVQGYGELFF. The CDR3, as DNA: TGCGCCAGCAGCTTGGTACAGGGATACGGGGAGCTGTTTTTT.

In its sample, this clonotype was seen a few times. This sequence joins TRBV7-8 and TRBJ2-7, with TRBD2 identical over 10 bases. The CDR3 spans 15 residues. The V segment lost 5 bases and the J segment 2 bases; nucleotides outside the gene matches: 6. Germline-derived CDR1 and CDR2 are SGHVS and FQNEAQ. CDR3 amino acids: CASSPTSGIPYEQYF. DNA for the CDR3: TGTGCCAGCAGCCCCACTAGCGGGATACCCTACGAGCAGTACTTC. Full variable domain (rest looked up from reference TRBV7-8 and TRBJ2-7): GAGVSQSPRYKVAKRGQDVALRCDPISGHVSLFWYQQALGQGPEFLTYFQNEAQLDKSGLPSDRFFAERPEGSVSTLKIQRTQQEDSAVYLCASSPTSGIPYEQYFGPGTRLTVT.

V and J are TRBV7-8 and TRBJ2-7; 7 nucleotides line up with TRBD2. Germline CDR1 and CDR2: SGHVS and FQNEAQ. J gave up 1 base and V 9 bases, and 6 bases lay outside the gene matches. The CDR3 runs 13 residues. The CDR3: CASRGGVSYEQYF. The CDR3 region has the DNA TGTGCCAGTCGGGGAGGGGTGTCCTACGAGCAGTACTTC.